These T cell receptor beta chains were read from a single sample in a study of identical twins. One entry per CDR3 protein results from TCRdb running MiXCR on the 5' RACE reads. The table has 260,000 or so distinct CDR3 sequences, roughly 7.5% seen once. These data also formed part of another study, on yellow fever vaccine responses in identical twins.

Material for sequencing was CD8+ T cells sorted from blood. Source of these receptors: a woman between 18 and 29 years old in good health. The CDR3 runs from the conserved cysteine through the conserved F or W. D genes are given only for firm matches. The size of a clone is reported for some rows only, either as once, few or many, or as a class for expanded clones.

TRBJ1-5 | many | - | TRBV4-1 | TGCGCCAGCAGCCAAGGGAATCAGCCCCAGCATTTT | CASSQGNQPQHF
TRBJ2-1 | - | TRBD2 | TRBV9 | TGTGCCAGCAGCGGCAGCGGGAGGGCCGGGGATGAGCAGTTCTTC | CASSGSGRAGDEQFF
TRBJ1-1 | many | TRBD1 | TRBV3-1 | TGTGCCAGCAGCCAAGATGGGACAGGGGTCACTGAAGCTTTCTTT | CASSQDGTGVTEAFF
TRBJ2-1 | - | - | TRBV10-1 | TGCGCCAGCAGTGGCCCTAGCCCCTCCAATGAGCAGTTCTTC | CASSGPSPSNEQFF
TRBJ2-2 | - | - | TRBV20-1 | TGCAGTCTACGGGGCCGCGGCGGGGAGCTGTTTTTT | CSLRGRGGELFF
TRBJ1-6 | few | TRBD1 | TRBV5-5 | TGTGCCAGCAGCTTGGGGCAGGGGGCAGGGTCACCCCTCCACTTT | CASSLGQGAGSPLHF
TRBJ2-3 | few | - | TRBV9 | TGTGCCAGCAGCGTAGGAGGTCCCCCAGATACGCAGTATTTT | CASSVGGPPDTQYF
TRBJ2-5 | - | TRBD1 | TRBV28 | TGTGCCAGCAGTGAGTGGACAGGGTCGGGGGAGACCCAGTACTTC | CASSEWTGSGETQYF
TRBJ2-1 | once | - | TRBV12-3/TRBV12-4 | TGTGCCAGCAGTTTACACACCCCCGTCTACAATGAGCAGTTCTTC | CASSLHTPVYNEQFF
TRBJ2-1 | - | TRBD2 | TRBV6-1 | TGTGCCAGCAGCGTATGGACTAGCGGGAGTAGGAATGAGCAGTTCTTC | CASSVWTSGSRNEQFF
TRBJ1-1 | many | - | TRBV12-3/TRBV12-4 | TGTGCCAGCAATCAGGGACAGAACACTGAAGCTTTCTTT | CASNQGQNTEAFF
TRBJ2-5 | many | - | TRBV28 | TGTGCCAGCAGTTCCCTCGACAGTACCTCGGGAGAGACCCAGTACTTC | CASSSLDSTSGETQYF
TRBJ2-1 | - | TRBD1 | TRBV6-1 | TGTGCCAGCAGTGGGCGGACAGGTTACAATGAGCAGTTCTTC | CASSGRTGYNEQFF
TRBJ2-1 | - | TRBD2 | TRBV7-9 | TGTGCCAGCAGCCGGACTAGCGCGGCCTACAATGAGCAGTTCTTC | CASSRTSAAYNEQFF
TRBJ1-1 | few | - | TRBV29-1 | TGCAGCGTCGGTGCGGCGGGGGGACGCACTGAAGCTTTCTTT | CSVGAAGGRTEAFF
TRBJ2-5 | many | - | TRBV28 | TGTGCCAGCAGTTTAAGGTCTAGCGCGAGTCCTCGGTACTTC | CASSLRSSASPRYF
TRBJ2-1 | few | - | TRBV20-1 | TGCAGTGCTGGGGGCCCCGATGAGCAGTTCTTC | CSAGGPDEQFF
TRBJ1-2 | few | TRBD1 | TRBV27 | TGTGCCAGCAGAGCAGGGGGCTCTGGCTACACCTTC | CASRAGGSGYTF
TRBJ2-1 | few | - | TRBV11-2 | TGTGCCAGCAGGTTCGGGACGGGGAATGAGCAGTTCTTC | CASRFGTGNEQFF
TRBJ2-1 | many | - | TRBV12-3/TRBV12-4 | TGTGCCAGCAGTGCAGGGTTCCCCAATGAGCAGTTCTTC | CASSAGFPNEQFF
TRBJ1-1 | - | - | TRBV6-1 | TGTGCCAACCTCATGAACACTGAAGCTTTCTTT | CANLMNTEAFF
TRBJ1-5 | many | - | TRBV12-3/TRBV12-4 | TGTGCCAGCAGCGTGACAGTCAATAGCAATCAGCCCCAGCATTTT | CASSVTVNSNQPQHF
TRBJ1-1 | - | - | TRBV4-1 | TGCGCCAGCAGCCAAAGGACGGCGAACACTGAAGCTTTCTTT | CASSQRTANTEAFF
TRBJ2-5 | few | - | TRBV6-5 | TGTGCCAGCAGTTCACTAGCACAAGAGACCCAGTACTTC | CASSSLAQETQYF
TRBJ2-7 | - | - | TRBV2 | TGTGCCAGCAGTGAAGCAGCCTTCTCCTACGAGCAGTACTTC | CASSEAAFSYEQYF
TRBJ2-5 | few | TRBD1 | TRBV12-5 | TGTGCTAGTGGTTTGGTCAGGGGGCCTGGGGAGACCCAGTACTTC | CASGLVRGPGETQYF
TRBJ2-1 | - | - | TRBV29-1 | TGCAGCGTTGAAAGCGTAAATGAGCAGTTCTTC | CSVESVNEQFF
TRBJ2-7 | few | - | TRBV5-1 | TGCGCCAGCAGCTTGGGGGGCCTTGGCGAGCAGTACTTC | CASSLGGLGEQYF
TRBJ1-6 | few | - | TRBV19 | TGTGCCAGTAGTAGTAAGAGCTCCTATAATTCACCCCTCCACTTT | CASSSKSSYNSPLHF
TRBJ1-6 | few | TRBD1 | TRBV2 | TGTGCCAGCGAGGGATCTCAGGGGGCTGATTCACCCCTCCACTTT | CASEGSQGADSPLHF
TRBJ2-1 | - | - | TRBV6-2/TRBV6-3 | TGTGCCAGCAGTTACCGGAGCTCCTACAATGAGCAGTTCTTC | CASSYRSSYNEQFF
TRBJ2-2 | many | - | TRBV5-1 | TGCGCCAGCAGCTTGTCATTATACGCGAACACCGGGGAGCTGTTTTTT | CASSLSLYANTGELFF
TRBJ1-4 | few | - | TRBV6-1 | TGTGCCAGCAGTGAAGCGAGGGTCGACCGAGAAAAACTGTTTTTT | CASSEARVDREKLFF
TRBJ2-3 | many | - | TRBV12-3/TRBV12-4 | TGTGCCAGCAGTTTGGGACTGCACACAGATACGCAGTATTTT | CASSLGLHTDTQYF
TRBJ2-2 | many | TRBD2 | TRBV12-3/TRBV12-4 | TGTGCCAGCAGTCCCCGGGGTAGCGGGAGCGGGGAGCTGTTTTTT | CASSPRGSGSGELFF
TRBJ1-2 | - | TRBD1 | TRBV29-1 | TGCAGCGTTGACCAAAAGACAGGGGCAATTGGCTACACCTTC | CSVDQKTGAIGYTF
TRBJ1-1 | once | - | TRBV2 | TGTGCCAGCAGTGAATTTCTGACAAACGAAGCTTTCTTT | CASSEFLTNEAFF
TRBJ1-1 | - | - | TRBV27 | TGTGCCAGCAGTCCCCATCCCGCTCGTCAGAAGAACACTGAAGCTTTCTTT | CASSPHPARQKNTEAFF
TRBJ2-1 | - | - | TRBV7-9 | TGTGCCAGCAGCTTAGCCTCCCCTTACAATGAGCAGTTCTTC | CASSLASPYNEQFF
TRBJ1-1 | - | TRBD1 | TRBV27 | TGTGCCAGCAGTATCACAGGGGGGAACACTGAAGCTTTCTTT | CASSITGGNTEAFF
TRBJ2-7 | few | - | TRBV11-2 | TGTGCCAGCAGCTCGGGTCCCGCTGCCTACGAGCAGTACTTC | CASSSGPAAYEQYF
TRBJ2-1 | - | - | TRBV7-9 | TGTGCCAGCAGCTTAACTGGCCTGGAGTATACCTACAATGAGCAGTTCTTC | CASSLTGLEYTYNEQFF
TRBJ2-7 | few | TRBD1 | TRBV29-1 | TGCAGCGTTGAATCGAGCCGGACAGGGATCCCCTACGAGCAGTACTTC | CSVESSRTGIPYEQYF
TRBJ2-5 | few | TRBD2 | TRBV4-1 | TGCGCCAGCAGCCCGGGACTAGCGGGGCCCCGGGAGACCCAGTACTTC | CASSPGLAGPRETQYF
TRBJ2-3 | few | - | TRBV5-1 | TGCGCCAGAAGCTTGCGGATAGCCTCCCAATGGCTCGCTAGCACAGATACGCAGTATTTT | CARSLRIASQWLASTDTQYF
TRBJ2-3 | few | - | TRBV3-1 | TGTGCCAGCAGCAACCACCGCACAGATACGCAGTATTTT | CASSNHRTDTQYF
TRBJ1-2 | - | - | TRBV10-2 | TGCGCCAGCAGTGAAGCAGGCTATGGCTACACCTTC | CASSEAGYGYTF
TRBJ2-1 | few | TRBD1 | TRBV19 | TGTGCCAGTACCTCCTCCGGGACAGGGGGGCAGTTCTTC | CASTSSGTGGQFF
TRBJ2-1 | few | - | TRBV5-6 | TGTGCCAGCAGCACAACTTTGTGGGAGCAGTTCTTC | CASSTTLWEQFF
TRBJ2-1 | few | - | TRBV6-6 | TGTGCCAGCAGTCCCGACCGATACAATGAGCAGTTCTTC | CASSPDRYNEQFF
TRBJ2-1 | few | - | TRBV12-5 | TGTGCTAGTGGTCCAGGGGGGGCGGACTACAATGAGCAGTTCTTC | CASGPGGADYNEQFF
TRBJ2-7 | many | - | TRBV4-1 | TGCGCCAGCAGCCAAGTCGTTCATCCAGCGTCCTACGAGCAGTACTTC | CASSQVVHPASYEQYF
TRBJ1-1 | - | - | TRBV12-3/TRBV12-4 | TGTGCCAGCAGTTTAGGACGGCTGGGGGATTGGCCCACTGAAGCTTTCTTT | CASSLGRLGDWPTEAFF
TRBJ2-3 | few | TRBD2 | TRBV4-1 | TGCGCCAGCAGCCAAGATAGGATCCTAGCGGGGCGCACAGATACGCAGTATTTT | CASSQDRILAGRTDTQYF
TRBJ1-6 | - | - | TRBV7-9 | TGTGCCAGCAGCTTAGTGATGCAGCAGTCACCCCTCCACTTT | CASSLVMQQSPLHF